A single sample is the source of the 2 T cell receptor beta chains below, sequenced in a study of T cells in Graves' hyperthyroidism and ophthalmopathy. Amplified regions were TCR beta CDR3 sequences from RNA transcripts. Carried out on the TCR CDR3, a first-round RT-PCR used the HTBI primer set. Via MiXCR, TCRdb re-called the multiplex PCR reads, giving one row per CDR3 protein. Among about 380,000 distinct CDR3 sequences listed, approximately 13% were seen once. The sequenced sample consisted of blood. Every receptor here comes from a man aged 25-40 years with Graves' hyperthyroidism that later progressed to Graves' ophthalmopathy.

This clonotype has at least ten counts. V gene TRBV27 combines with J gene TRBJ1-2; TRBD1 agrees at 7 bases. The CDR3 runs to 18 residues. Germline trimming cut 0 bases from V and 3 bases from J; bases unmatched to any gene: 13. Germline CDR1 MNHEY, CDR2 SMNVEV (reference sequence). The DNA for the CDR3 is TGTGCCAGCAGTTTATCAGTCTCCTCACAGGGGTGGGACTATGGCTACACCTTC. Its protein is CASSLSVSSQGWDYGYTF.

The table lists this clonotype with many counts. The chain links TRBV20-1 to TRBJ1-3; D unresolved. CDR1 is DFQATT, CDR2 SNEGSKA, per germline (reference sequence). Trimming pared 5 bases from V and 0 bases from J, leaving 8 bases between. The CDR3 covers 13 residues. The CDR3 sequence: CSAHSHSGNTIYF. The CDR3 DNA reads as TGCAGTGCTCACAGCCACTCTGGAAACACCATATATTTT.